These 19 T cell receptor beta chains originate from one sample sequenced in a study of T cell repertoires in aging, cancer and after chemotherapy. A mixed TRB-A/B primer pool amplified rearranged TRB by multiplex touch-down PCR. TCRdb used MiXCR to reprocess the multiplex PCR reads, holding one entry per CDR3 protein. In the table there are roughly 6,000 distinct CDR3 sequences, approximately 20% of which are singletons. Peripheral blood genomic DNA, not sorted cells or RNA, was the template. Sequenced input: blood. The receptors stem from a human donor with a blood cancer.

By share, this clonotype counts as medium-sized. This chain joins TRBV6-1 and TRBJ2-1; TRBD2 agrees at 9 bases. The germline V gene encodes CDR1 MNHNS and CDR2 SASEGT. The CDR3 loop spans 17 amino acids. Trimming took 2 bases from V and 0 from J; bases not matched to a gene: 5. The DNA of the CDR3 is TGTGCCAGCAGTGAAATTGCTAGCGGGAACTCCTACAATGAGCAGTTCTTC. It specifies CASSEIASGNSYNEQFF.

V is TRBV5-1 and J is TRBJ1-6; possible D gene TRBD1, 5 bases. The CDR3 length is 14 residues. Trimming cost V 0 bases and J 9 bases, with 10 bases left between them. CDR1 is SGHRS and CDR2 is YFSETQ in the germline V gene. The CDR3 coding sequence is TGCGCCAGCAGCTTGGGGGGGGAGAGTTCACCCCTCCACTTT. It translates to CASSLGGESSPLHF.

This clonotype ranks as medium-sized (0.01 to 0.1%). V is TRBV6-6 and J is TRBJ1-1; D possibly corresponds to TRBD1 (5 bases). V lost 6 bases and J 8 bases, leaving 19 bases between the germline ends. Germline loops: CDR1 MNHNY, CDR2 SVGAGI (reference sequence). CDR3 length equals 14 residues. The CDR3 protein is CASRSGDASPEAFF. As DNA, the CDR3 is TGTGCCAGCAGATCCGGGGACGCATCCCCAGAAGCTTTCTTT.

This clonotype is judged medium-sized. V gene TRBV7-2 combines with J gene TRBJ2-2; TRBD2 is a possible D gene (7 bases). There are 15 residues in the CDR3. Trimming cost V 4 bases and J 4 bases, with 13 bases left between them. Germline CDR1 reads SGHTA; CDR2 reads FQGNSA. CDR3 DNA sequence: TGTGCCAGCAGCTCCGGGGGGCCGGGCACCGGGGAGCTGTTTTTT. This translates into CASSSGGPGTGELFF.

The rearrangement links TRBV18 to TRBJ2-5; weak D call: TRBD2 (6 bases). Germline CDR1 is KGHSH and CDR2 is LQKENI. Trimming removed 3 bases at V and 1 base at J, with 15 bases between. The CDR3 has 16 residues. The CDR3 loop reads CASSPSAGYFQETQYF. CDR3 coding DNA: TGTGCCAGCTCACCCTCAGCGGGCTACTTCCAAGAGACCCAGTACTTC.

The rearrangement links TRBV5-6 to TRBJ1-2, with D hard to call. The CDR3 is 13 amino acids. Trimming pared 0 bases from V and 2 bases from J, leaving 5 bases between. CDR1 SGHDT and CDR2 YYEEEE come from the germline V gene. CDR3 nucleotides: TGTGCCAGCAGCTTGGTCGTGAACTATGGCTACACCTTC. Its protein is CASSLVVNYGYTF.

This clonotype is medium-sized (0.01 to 0.1%) within its sample. The J gene is TRBJ1-5, the V gene TRBV19, with 9 bases identical to TRBD1. This CDR3 has 15 residues. Trimming at V came to 5 bases and at J to 4 bases, leaving 6 bases not matched to a gene. Germline V gives CDR1 LNHDA, CDR2 SQIVND (reference sequence). In nucleotides, the CDR3 is TGTGCCAGTAGTGGGGGACAGGGATTGAATCAGCCCCAGCATTTT. Encoded protein: CASSGGQGLNQPQHF. The full variable domain, in which reference TRBV19 and TRBJ1-5 provide the parts outside the CDR3, is DGGITQSPKYLFRKEGQNVTLSCEQNLNHDAMYWYRQDPGQGLRLIYYSQIVNDFQKGDIAEGYSVSREKKESFPLTVTSAQKNPTAFYLCASSGGQGLNQPQHFGDGTRLSIL.

The rearrangement joins TRBV7-9 to TRBJ1-4; 7 nucleotides line up with TRBD1. The ends lost 2 bases at V and 3 bases at J; junction bases unmatched: 3. The CDR3 contains 15 residues. The germline gives CDR1 SEHNR, CDR2 FQNEAQ (reference sequence). In nucleotides, the CDR3 is TGTGCCAGCAGCTTAACGGGACAGCCTAATGAAAAACTGTTTTTT. It yields the protein CASSLTGQPNEKLFF.

This clonotype qualifies as large (0.1 to 1%). V is TRBV29-1 and J is TRBJ2-3; TRBD2 might be the D (5 bases). CDR3 size: 13 residues. V shed 6 bases and J shed 6 bases, with 16 bases lying between them. Germline V CDR1 and CDR2: SQVTM, ANQGSEA. The CDR3 loop reads CSVLLSDSDTQYF. CDR3 sequence (DNA): TGCAGCGTCCTTCTTAGCGATTCGGATACGCAGTATTTT.

With respect to this clonotype: A read error may be the cause here, since a much bigger clone is one base away. The V gene is TRBV18, the J gene TRBJ2-5; tentative D call: TRBD2 (5 bases). The CDR3 sequence is 14 residues long. Germline CDR1 and CDR2: KGHSH and LQKENI. CDR3 sequence: CARSPAGIQETQYF. The CDR3 DNA sequence: TGTGCCAGATCACCCGCCGGGATACAAGAGACCCAGTACTTC.

By frequency in the sample, this clonotype is medium-sized. The chain joins TRBV10-3 to TRBJ1-3; 7 bases map to TRBD1. V trimming: 6 bases; J trimming: 3 bases; junction bases outside the gene matches: 14. The CDR3 loop spans 17 amino acids. Germline-derived CDR1 and CDR2 are ENHRY and SYGVKD. CDR3 bases: TGTGCCATCAGAGTCCCCCTTACAGGGGCAGGTGGAAACACCATATATTTT. Translated, it gives CAIRVPLTGAGGNTIYF.

A few counts support this clonotype. The chain recombines TRBV28 with TRBJ1-4, with 9 bases lining up with TRBD1. Trimming cost V 2 bases and J 7 bases; bases outside gene matches: 11. Germline V lookup: CDR1 MDHEN, CDR2 SYDVKM. CDR3 length: 17 amino acids. The CDR3 protein is CASSLVSPGTGSEKLFF. Here the CDR3 DNA reads TGTGCCAGCAGTTTAGTGAGCCCCGGGACAGGGAGTGAAAAACTGTTTTTT.

By its share, this clonotype is medium-sized. The chain uses TRBV27 and TRBJ2-1; TRBD1 matches 8 bases. V lost 5 bases to trimming and J lost 4 bases; unmatched junction nucleotides: 4. Germline-derived CDR1 and CDR2 are MNHEY and SMNVEV (reference sequence). This CDR3 is built from 14 residues. CDR3: CASSRDRIYNEQFF. The CDR3 nucleotides are TGTGCCAGCAGTCGGGACAGGATTTACAATGAGCAGTTCTTC.

The J gene is TRBJ2-5, the V gene TRBV7-2; 7 bases are shared with TRBD1. The germline CDR1 and CDR2 sequences are SGHTA and FQGNSA. The junction had 3 bases not matched to a gene; V was cut back by 8 bases and J by 3 bases. This CDR3 is 12 amino acids long. CDR3 amino acids: CASDQGEETQYF. CDR3 nucleotides: TGTGCCAGCGACCAGGGGGAAGAGACCCAGTACTTC.

This clonotype has a handful of counts. J is TRBJ1-1 and V is TRBV7-2, with D possibly TRBD1 on 5 matching bases. The CDR3 extends over 13 amino acids. V gave up 5 bases and J gave up 1 base, with 8 bases separating them. The germline V gene encodes CDR1 SGHTA and CDR2 FQGNSA. The chain's CDR3 is CASSAQGNTEAFF. The DNA for the CDR3 is TGTGCCAGCAGCGCCCAGGGGAACACTGAAGCTTTCTTT. The full variable domain, with the rest looked up from reference TRBV7-2 and TRBJ1-1, is GAGVSQSPSNKVTEKGKDVELRCDPISGHTALYWYRQSLGQGLEFLIYFQGNSAPDKSGLPSDRFSAERTGGSVSTLTIQRTQQEDSAVYLCASSAQGNTEAFFGQGTRLTVV.

This clonotype counts as medium-sized (0.01 to 0.1%). The chain couples TRBV6-1 to TRBJ2-5; D possibly uses TRBD1 or TRBD2 (5 bases each). CDR1 is MNHNS, CDR2 SASEGT, per germline. This CDR3 is 14 amino acids long. V was trimmed by 5 bases and J by 5 bases, leaving 15 bases between them. Here the CDR3 reads CASSRGRTGETQYF. The CDR3 nucleotides are TGTGCCAGCAGTCGGGGCAGAACTGGGGAGACCCAGTACTTC.

This clonotype appeared a single time. This chain joins TRBV5-1 and TRBJ1-1; D is uncertain. Germline lookup yields CDR1 SGHRS and CDR2 YFSETQ. This CDR3 comprises 14 residues. The V end was cut by 7 bases, the J end by 0 bases, with 13 bases between. The chain's CDR3 is CASHFGGMNTEAFF. The CDR3 DNA is TGCGCCAGCCACTTTGGCGGCATGAACACTGAAGCTTTCTTT.

The chain uses TRBV20-1 and TRBJ2-7; 12 bases fit TRBD1. CDR3 length equals 15 residues. Looked up from germline, CDR1 is DFQATT and CDR2 is SNEGSKA (reference sequence). V lost 2 bases, J lost 5 bases, and 7 bases stayed unmatched. CDR3 sequence reads: CSARLAGTGGHEQYF. For the CDR3, the DNA is TGCAGTGCTAGATTAGCCGGGACAGGGGGCCACGAGCAGTACTTC.

In its sample, this clonotype is medium-sized. The V call is TRBV29-1, the J call TRBJ1-2, with TRBD1 identical over 7 bases. V lost 7 bases and J lost 4; bases outside the gene matches: 15. The CDR3 spans 15 residues. CDR1 is SQVTM and CDR2 is ANQGSEA in the germline V gene. CDR3 in amino acids: CSGLTGSFAVYGYTF. The CDR3 nucleotides read TGCAGCGGGTTGACAGGGAGTTTCGCCGTCTATGGCTACACCTTC.